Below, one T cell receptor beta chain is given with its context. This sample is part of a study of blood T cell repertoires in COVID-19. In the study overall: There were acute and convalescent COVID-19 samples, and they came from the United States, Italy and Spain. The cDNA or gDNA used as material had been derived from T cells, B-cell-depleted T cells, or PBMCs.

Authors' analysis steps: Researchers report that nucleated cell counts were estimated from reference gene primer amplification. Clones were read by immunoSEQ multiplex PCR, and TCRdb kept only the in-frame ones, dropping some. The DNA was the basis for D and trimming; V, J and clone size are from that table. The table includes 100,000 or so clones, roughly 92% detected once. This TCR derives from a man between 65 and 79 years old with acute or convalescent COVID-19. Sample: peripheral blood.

Written as DNA, the CDR3 is TGTGCCAGCACCCTTGCGGGGGGCACGCAGTACTTC. This translates into CASTLAGGTQYF. The rearrangement uses TRBV12-3 or TRBV12-4 and TRBJ2-7; 8 bases are a match to TRBD2. The V segment lost 7 bases and the J segment 9 bases; nucleotides outside the gene matches: 8. The CDR3 covers 12 residues.